This T cell receptor beta chain stems from a study of radiotherapy plus CTLA-4 blockade in lung cancer. Study-level information: Approximately 18% of patients responded objectively, and roughly 30% achieved disease control.

Germline-derived CDR1 and CDR2 are SGHRS and YFSETQ. V trimming: 0 bases; J trimming: 5 bases; junction bases outside the gene matches: 8. CDR3 length: 16 residues. Regarding this clone: Its antigen is unknown.

Study observations and caveats: The study found tumor-derived TCR clones expanded in blood after radiotherapy plus ipilimumab.

The protocol was immunoSEQ multiplex PCR, while the TCRdb copy is restricted to in-frame clones and leaves out a portion. The sample lists fewer than 35,000 clones; roughly four fifths were seen once. This specimen consisted of peripheral blood, obtained from a patient treated with radiotherapy plus ipilimumab. This sequence was found in a human donor with non-small cell lung cancer that progressed on radiotherapy plus ipilimumab. The rearrangement links TRBV5-1 to TRBJ2-1, with 7 nucleotides matching TRBD1. The CDR3 loop reads CASSLAETGINNEQFF. The CDR3 DNA follows: TGCGCCAGCAGCTTGGCCGAGACAGGGATTAACAATGAGCAGTTCTTC.